Here is one T cell receptor beta chain with its context. Its cognate antigen is unknown. The data stem from a study of identical twins. Each donor (without exception) was a healthy Caucasian. Regarding the study as a whole: Twins shared out-of-frame alpha sequences with excess low generation probability. Excess sharing by twins proved weaker in beta out-of-frame sequences.

A single record per CDR3 protein comes from TCRdb applying MiXCR to the 5' RACE reads. Of over 600,000 distinct CDR3 sequences listed, 21% are singletons. V lost 6 bases and J 0 bases, leaving 10 bases between the germline ends. Germline V gene data show CDR1 as SGHRS and CDR2 as YFSETQ. The CDR3 spans 15 residues. The sample also formed part of further work on T cells expressing NK-cell markers. That paper adds: There remained a lack of clarity about HCMV specificity of expanded NKG2C+ T cell clones.

The V and J genes are TRBV5-1 and TRBJ2-6; D possibly matches TRBD1 or TRBD2 (5 bases each). The sequenced material came from PBMCs. The source is a woman aged 18-29 years in good health. The CDR3: CASNGGGSGANVLTF. The CDR3 bases are TGCGCCAGCAATGGTGGGGGCTCTGGGGCCAACGTCCTGACTTTC.